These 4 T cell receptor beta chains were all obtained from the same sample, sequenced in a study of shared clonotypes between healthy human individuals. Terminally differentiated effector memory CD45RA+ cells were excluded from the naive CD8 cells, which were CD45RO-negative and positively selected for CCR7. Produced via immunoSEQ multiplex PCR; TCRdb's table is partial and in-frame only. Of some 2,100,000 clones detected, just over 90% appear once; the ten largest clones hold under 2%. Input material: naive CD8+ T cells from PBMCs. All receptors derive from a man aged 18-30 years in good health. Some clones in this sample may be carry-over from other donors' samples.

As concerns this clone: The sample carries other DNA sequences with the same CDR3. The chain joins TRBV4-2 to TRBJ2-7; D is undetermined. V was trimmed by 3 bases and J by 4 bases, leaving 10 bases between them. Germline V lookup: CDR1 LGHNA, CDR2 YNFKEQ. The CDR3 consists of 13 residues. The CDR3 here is CASSQGQAYEQYF. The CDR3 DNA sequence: TGTGCCAGCAGCCAGGGCCAGGCTTACGAGCAGTACTTC.

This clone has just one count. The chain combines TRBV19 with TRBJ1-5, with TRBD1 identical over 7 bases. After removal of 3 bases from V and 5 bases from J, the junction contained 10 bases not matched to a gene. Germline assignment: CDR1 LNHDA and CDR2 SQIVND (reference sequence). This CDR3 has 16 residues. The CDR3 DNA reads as TGTGCCAGTAGTATCAGGGGGAGGGTTTTGGATCAGCCCCAGCATTTT. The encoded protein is CASSIRGRVLDQPQHF. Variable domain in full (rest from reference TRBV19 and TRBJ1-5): DGGITQSPKYLFRKEGQNVTLSCEQNLNHDAMYWYRQDPGQGLRLIYYSQIVNDFQKGDIAEGYSVSREKKESFPLTVTSAQKNPTAFYLCASSIRGRVLDQPQHFGDGTRLSIL.

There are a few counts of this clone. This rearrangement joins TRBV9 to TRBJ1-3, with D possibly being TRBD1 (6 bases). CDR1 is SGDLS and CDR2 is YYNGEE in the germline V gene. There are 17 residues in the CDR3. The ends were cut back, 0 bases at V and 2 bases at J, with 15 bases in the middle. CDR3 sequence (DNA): TGTGCCAGCAGCGTAGACGGGACACTTCTCCCTGGAAACACCATATATTTT. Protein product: CASSVDGTLLPGNTIYF.

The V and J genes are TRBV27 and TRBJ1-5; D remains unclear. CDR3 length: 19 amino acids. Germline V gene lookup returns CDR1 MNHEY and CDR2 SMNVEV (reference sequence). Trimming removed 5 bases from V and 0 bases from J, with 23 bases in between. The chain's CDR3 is CASSPRPSNALYSNQPQHF. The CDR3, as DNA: TGTGCCAGCAGTCCTCGTCCATCTAACGCCCTATATAGCAATCAGCCCCAGCATTTT.